This T cell receptor (beta chain) was observed in a study of blood T cell repertoires in COVID-19. Measured with immunoSEQ multiplex PCR; TCRdb has only the in-frame clones, and not every one. The sample gives approximately 220,000 clones, under 90% of which show up once; around 3.7% is in the top ten. In terms of age and location, participants ranged from roughly 18 to 90 years and lived in around 22 US areas. Participants were placed into cohorts based on the clinical history they reported. The germline V gene encodes CDR1 MNHEY and CDR2 SMNVEV (reference sequence). Trimming took off 2 bases at V and 1 base at J, with 12 bases between the two ends. The CDR3 totals 16 residues.

The material sequenced was PBMCs or T cells enriched from blood (not recorded which). The TCR sequence derives from a woman aged 25 to 39 with acute COVID-19. The V and J genes are TRBV27 and TRBJ1-5; D uncertain. Here the CDR3 DNA reads TGTGCCAGCAGTTTAGCGAGGGAGGGAAGCAATCAGCCCCAGCATTTT. Translation: CASSLAREGSNQPQHF.